Listed below are T cell receptor beta chains from one sample, sequenced in a study of blood T cell repertoires in COVID-19. Generated by immunoSEQ multiplex PCR, the TCRdb table keeps only in-frame clones and is missing some. This table holds 110,000 or so clones, approximately 80% found once. The sample consisted of peripheral blood. All receptors derive from a woman in her forties with acute or convalescent COVID-19. The CDR3 runs from the conserved cysteine through the conserved F or W. The D gene is left open where the match is weak. The size entry is marked missing in some rows and otherwise reads once, few, many or a size class.

clone_size d_call j_call v_call cdr3_nt cdr3_aa
- TRBD1 TRBJ1-2 TRBV6-5 TGTGCCAGCAGTTACTCGAAACAGGGGAAAAACACCTTC CASSYSKQGKNTF
- - TRBJ1-2 TRBV6-2/TRBV6-3 TGTGCCAGCAGTTACGGCCTTGGCCTCATAGGCTACACCTTC CASSYGLGLIGYTF
once - TRBJ2-7 TRBV3-1/TRBV3-2 TGTGCCAGCAGCCAGTACGACAGGTCGGCCTACGAGCAGTACTTC CASSQYDRSAYEQYF
- - TRBJ1-3 TRBV6-5 TGTGCCAGCGGGTCAGGGGAAGGAAACACCATATATTTT CASGSGEGNTIYF
- - TRBJ1-1 TRBV12-3/TRBV12-4 TGTGCCAGCAGTTTAGTCAGTAACACTGAAGCTTTCTTT CASSLVSNTEAFF
- TRBD1 TRBJ1-2 TRBV2 TGTGCCAGCAGAGGGGACAGCAACTACTATGGCTACACCTTC CASRGDSNYYGYTF
- - TRBJ1-1 TRBV5-5 TGTGCCAGCACCCGACGGGAATTCACTGAAGCTTTCTTT CASTRREFTEAFF
- - TRBJ2-3 TRBV24-1 TGTGCCACCGCGAGCACAGATACGCAGTATTTT CATASTDTQYF
once TRBD2 TRBJ2-1 TRBV25-1 TGTGCCAGCAGTGTAACTGTTGGTGGCGGGGGGAGGTATGAGCAGTTCTTC CASSVTVGGGGRYEQFF
few - TRBJ1-1 TRBV2 TGTGCCAGCAGGTCTAAGCCGACAGAAAACACTGAAGCTTTCTTT CASRSKPTENTEAFF
- TRBD2 TRBJ2-5 TRBV24-1 TGTGCCACCAGTGCCGGGGGGGCGGAAGAGACCCAGTACTTC CATSAGGAEETQYF
- - TRBJ1-4 TRBV19 TGTGCCAGTAGTGAGATGAGGGACGGACTAGAACTGTTTTTT CASSEMRDGLELFF
- - TRBJ2-4 TRBV6-6 TGTGCCAGCAGTTACTCAATCGATGTCCGGGGAGGCATTCAGTACTTC CASSYSIDVRGGIQYF
- - TRBJ2-1 TRBV21-1 TGTGCCAGCAGCGGAAGTAATAGCGGGGGGGCCCACAATGAGCAGTTCTTC CASSGSNSGGAHNEQFF
- - TRBJ1-2 TRBV6-5 TGTGCCAGCAGTTACTCGGACACAGCTAACTATGGCTACACCTTC CASSYSDTANYGYTF
- TRBD1 TRBJ1-2 TRBV2 TGTGCCAGCAGTGAACCGGGACAGGCCTATGGCTACACCTTC CASSEPGQAYGYTF
- - TRBJ1-2 TRBV5-1 TGCGCCAGCAGCCCCAGGGAGGGATCTGGCTACACCTTC CASSPREGSGYTF
- - TRBJ1-3 TRBV5-1 TGCGCCAGCAGCTTGATCCCCCTGGAGGGAAACACCATATATTTT CASSLIPLEGNTIYF
- - TRBJ1-4 TRBV11-2 TGTGCCAGCAGCTTACGGACAGCGAATGAAAAACTGTTTTTT CASSLRTANEKLFF
few - TRBJ1-2 TRBV30 TGTGCCTGGAGTTCGCGGGCCAGCCTGGGAATTTATGGCTACACCTTC CAWSSRASLGIYGYTF
- TRBD1 TRBJ1-5 TRBV6-5 TGTGCCAGCAGCGGGACAGTAGGACAGCCCCAGCATTTT CASSGTVGQPQHF
- - TRBJ2-3 TRBV10-3 TGTGCCATCAGTAGCCCCGGCACAGATACGCAGTATTTT CAISSPGTDTQYF
- - TRBJ2-3 TRBV5-1 TGCGCCAGCAGCTTCAGGGTGACGCGAGATACGCAGTATTTT CASSFRVTRDTQYF
- TRBD1 TRBJ1-2 TRBV2 TGTGCCAGCAGTGGGAGGACAGGGGCAGATGGCTACACCTTC CASSGRTGADGYTF
- - TRBJ2-3 TRBV7-8 TGTGCCAGCAGCTCCCTAGGGGGGGTCACAGATACGCAGTATTTT CASSSLGGVTDTQYF
few - TRBJ2-7 TRBV19 TGTGCCAGTAGTACCGGAGGGGCCTCCTACGAGCAGTACTTC CASSTGGASYEQYF
- - TRBJ2-1 TRBV7-9 TGTGCCAGCAGCTTATACGGGGTCTCCTACAATGAGCAGTTCTTC CASSLYGVSYNEQFF
- TRBD2 TRBJ2-5 TRBV6-5 TGTGCCAGCAGTCGGACTAGCGGGGGACAAGAGACCCAGTACTTC CASSRTSGGQETQYF
- TRBD2 TRBJ2-7 TRBV11-2 TGTGCCAGCAGCTCATGGGGACTAGCGAGGGACGAGCAGTACTTC CASSSWGLARDEQYF